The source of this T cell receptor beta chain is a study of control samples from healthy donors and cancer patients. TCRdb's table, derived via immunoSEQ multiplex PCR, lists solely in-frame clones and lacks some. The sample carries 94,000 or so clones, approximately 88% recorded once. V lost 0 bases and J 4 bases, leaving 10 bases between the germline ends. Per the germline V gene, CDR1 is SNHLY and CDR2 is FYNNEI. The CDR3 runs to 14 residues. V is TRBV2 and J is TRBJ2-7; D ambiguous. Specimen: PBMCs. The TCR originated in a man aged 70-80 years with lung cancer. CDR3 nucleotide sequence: TGTGCCAGCAGTGAAGCGTTCAGGTTATACGAGCAGTACTTC. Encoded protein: CASSEAFRLYEQYF.